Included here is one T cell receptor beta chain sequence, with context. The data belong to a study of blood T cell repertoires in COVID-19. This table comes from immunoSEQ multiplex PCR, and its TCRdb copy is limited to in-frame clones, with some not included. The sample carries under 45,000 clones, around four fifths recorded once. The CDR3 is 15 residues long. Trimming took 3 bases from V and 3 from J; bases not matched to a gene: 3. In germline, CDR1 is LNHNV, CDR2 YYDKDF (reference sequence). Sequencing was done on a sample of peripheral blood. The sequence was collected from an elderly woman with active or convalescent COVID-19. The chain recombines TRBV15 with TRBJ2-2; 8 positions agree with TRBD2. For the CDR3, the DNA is TGTGCCACCAGCAGGTCCGGGAGGGACACCGGGGAGCTGTTTTTT. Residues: CATSRSGRDTGELFF.